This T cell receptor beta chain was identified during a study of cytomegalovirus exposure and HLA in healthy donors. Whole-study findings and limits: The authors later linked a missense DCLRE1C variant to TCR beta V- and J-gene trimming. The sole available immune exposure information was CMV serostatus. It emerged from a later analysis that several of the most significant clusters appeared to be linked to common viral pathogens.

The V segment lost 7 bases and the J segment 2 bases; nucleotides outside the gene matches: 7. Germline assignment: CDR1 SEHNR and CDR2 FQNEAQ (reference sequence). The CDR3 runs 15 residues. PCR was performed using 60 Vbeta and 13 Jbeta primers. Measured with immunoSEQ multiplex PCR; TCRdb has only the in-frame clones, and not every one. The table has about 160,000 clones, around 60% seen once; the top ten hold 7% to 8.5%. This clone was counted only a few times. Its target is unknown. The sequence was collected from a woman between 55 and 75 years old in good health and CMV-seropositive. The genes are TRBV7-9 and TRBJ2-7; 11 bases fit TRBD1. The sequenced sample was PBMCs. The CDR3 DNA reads TGTGCCAGCACCTGGGGGACAGGGGGGACCTACGAGCAGTACTTC. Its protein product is CASTWGTGGTYEQYF.